This T cell receptor (beta chain) comes out of a study of type 1 regulatory T cells. Study details: An in vitro protocol generated T-allo10, a Tr1-enriched, alloantigen-specific CD4 T cell product.

TCRdb re-analysed the reads in MiXCR, keeping a single row per CDR3 protein. The data hold some 15,000 distinct CDR3 sequences, with roughly an eighth observed a single time. Trimming removed 0 bases from V and 5 bases from J, with 15 bases in between. The CDR3 has 15 amino acids. Germline CDR1 is SGHNT and CDR2 is YYREEE (reference sequence). The table lists this clonotype with a few counts. Its antigen is unidentified. The V call is TRBV5-4, the J call TRBJ2-7; D possibly matches TRBD1 or TRBD2 (5 bases each). This TCR was sampled from a human donor in good health. The material sequenced was cultured T cells, either the whole culture or a sorted T cell fraction (not recorded which). Here the CDR3 DNA reads TGTGCCAGCAGCTTGGAGGGACCTCCGCTGAACGAGCAGTACTTC. Encoded protein: CASSLEGPPLNEQYF.